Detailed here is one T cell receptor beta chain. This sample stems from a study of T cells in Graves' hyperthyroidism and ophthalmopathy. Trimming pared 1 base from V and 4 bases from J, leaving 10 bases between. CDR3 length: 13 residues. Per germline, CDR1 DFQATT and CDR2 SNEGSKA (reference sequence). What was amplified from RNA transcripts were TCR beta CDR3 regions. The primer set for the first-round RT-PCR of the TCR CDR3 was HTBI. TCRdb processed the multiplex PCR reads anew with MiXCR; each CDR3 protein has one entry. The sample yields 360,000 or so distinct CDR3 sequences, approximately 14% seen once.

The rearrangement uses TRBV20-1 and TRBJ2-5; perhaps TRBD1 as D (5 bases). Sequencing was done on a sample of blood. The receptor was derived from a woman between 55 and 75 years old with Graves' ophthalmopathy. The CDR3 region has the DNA TGCAGTGCTAGAGTCACAGGCCGAGAGACCCAGTACTTC. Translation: CSARVTGRETQYF.